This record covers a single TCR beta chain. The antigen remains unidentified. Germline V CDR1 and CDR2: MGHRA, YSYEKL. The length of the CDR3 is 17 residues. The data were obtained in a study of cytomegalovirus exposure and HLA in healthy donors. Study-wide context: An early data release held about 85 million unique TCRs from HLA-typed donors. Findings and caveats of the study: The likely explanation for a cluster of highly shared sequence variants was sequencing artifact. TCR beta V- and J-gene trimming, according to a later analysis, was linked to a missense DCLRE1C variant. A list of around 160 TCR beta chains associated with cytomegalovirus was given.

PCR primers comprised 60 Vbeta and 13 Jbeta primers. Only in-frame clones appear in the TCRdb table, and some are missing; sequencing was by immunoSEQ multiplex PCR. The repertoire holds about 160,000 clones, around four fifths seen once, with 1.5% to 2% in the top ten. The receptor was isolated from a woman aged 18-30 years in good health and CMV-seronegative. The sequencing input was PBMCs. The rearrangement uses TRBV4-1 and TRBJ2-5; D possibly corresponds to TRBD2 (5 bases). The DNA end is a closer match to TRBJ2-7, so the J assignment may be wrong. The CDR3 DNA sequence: TGCGCCAGCAGCCAAGATTTTAGGTGGGAGCGGATCTACGAGCAGTACTTC. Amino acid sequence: CASSQDFRWERIYEQYF.